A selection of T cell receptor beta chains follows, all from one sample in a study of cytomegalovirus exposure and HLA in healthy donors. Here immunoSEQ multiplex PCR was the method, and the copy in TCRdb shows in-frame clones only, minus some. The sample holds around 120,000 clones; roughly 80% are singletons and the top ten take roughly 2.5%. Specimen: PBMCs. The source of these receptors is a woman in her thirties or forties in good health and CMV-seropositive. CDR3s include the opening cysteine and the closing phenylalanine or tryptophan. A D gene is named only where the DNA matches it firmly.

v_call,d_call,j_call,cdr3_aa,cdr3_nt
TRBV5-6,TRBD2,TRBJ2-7,CASSSGGGRLYEQYF,TGTGCCAGCAGCTCGGGCGGGGGGCGACTCTACGAGCAGTACTTC
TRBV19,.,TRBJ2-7,CASSTTTGPLSLQYF,TGTGCCAGTAGCACCACGACAGGACCCCTCTCTCTGCAGTACTTC
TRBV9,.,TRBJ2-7,CASSVDPTREQYF,TGTGCCAGCAGCGTAGACCCAACTCGGGAGCAGTACTTC
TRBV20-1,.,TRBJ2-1,CSATGGTQFF,TGCAGTGCAACGGGCGGGACCCAGTTCTTC
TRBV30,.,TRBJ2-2,CAWNQATSELFF,TGTGCCTGGAATCAGGCGACTAGTGAGCTGTTTTTT
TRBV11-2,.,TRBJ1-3,CASSHLGGDSGNTIYF,TGTGCCAGCAGCCATCTAGGGGGGGACTCTGGAAACACCATATATTTT
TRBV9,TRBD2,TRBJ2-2,CASSVRPGLAVNTGELFF,TGTGCCAGCAGCGTTCGCCCGGGACTAGCGGTAAACACCGGGGAGCTGTTTTTT
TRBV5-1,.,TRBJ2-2,CASSFGGGLITGELFF,TGCGCCAGCAGCTTTGGTGGGGGCTTAATAACCGGGGAGCTGTTTTTT
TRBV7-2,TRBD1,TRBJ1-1,CASSYDRGRSEAFF,TGTGCCAGCAGCTACGACAGGGGAAGGTCTGAAGCTTTCTTT
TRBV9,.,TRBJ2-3,CASSDSPTRVDTQYF,TGTGCCAGCAGCGACTCCCCTACGCGGGTAGATACGCAGTATTTT
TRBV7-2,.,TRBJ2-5,CASSSNGGSRETQYF,TGTGCCAGCAGCTCCAACGGGGGATCGAGAGAGACCCAGTACTTC
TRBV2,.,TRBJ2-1,CAGGAYNEQFF,TGTGCAGGGGGAGCCTACAATGAGCAGTTCTTC
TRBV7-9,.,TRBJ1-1,CASRGRGNTEAFF,TGTGCCAGCAGGGGGAGGGGGAACACTGAAGCTTTCTTT
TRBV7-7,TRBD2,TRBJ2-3,CASSRGTSRSTDTQYF,TGTGCTAGCAGCCGCGGGACTAGTCGTAGCACAGATACGCAGTATTTT
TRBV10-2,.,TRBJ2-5,CASSESTGETQYF,TGCGCCAGCAGTGAGTCGACGGGGGAGACCCAGTACTTC
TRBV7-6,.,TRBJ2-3,CASSLVANTQYF,TGTGCCAGCAGCTTAGTGGCAAATACGCAGTATTTT
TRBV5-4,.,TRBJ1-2,CASSLNSGYTF,TGTGCCAGCAGCTTGAACAGTGGCTACACCTTC
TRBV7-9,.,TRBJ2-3,CALQQGFGTDTQYF,TGTGCCCTCCAACAGGGATTCGGCACAGATACGCAGTATTTT
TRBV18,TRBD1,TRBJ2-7,CASSPRTGAVYEQYF,TGTGCCAGCTCACCACGGACAGGGGCCGTTTACGAGCAGTACTTC
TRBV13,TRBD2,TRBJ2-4,CASSSRLAGGLNIQYF,TGTGCCAGCAGCTCCCGGCTAGCGGGAGGGTTAAACATTCAGTACTTC